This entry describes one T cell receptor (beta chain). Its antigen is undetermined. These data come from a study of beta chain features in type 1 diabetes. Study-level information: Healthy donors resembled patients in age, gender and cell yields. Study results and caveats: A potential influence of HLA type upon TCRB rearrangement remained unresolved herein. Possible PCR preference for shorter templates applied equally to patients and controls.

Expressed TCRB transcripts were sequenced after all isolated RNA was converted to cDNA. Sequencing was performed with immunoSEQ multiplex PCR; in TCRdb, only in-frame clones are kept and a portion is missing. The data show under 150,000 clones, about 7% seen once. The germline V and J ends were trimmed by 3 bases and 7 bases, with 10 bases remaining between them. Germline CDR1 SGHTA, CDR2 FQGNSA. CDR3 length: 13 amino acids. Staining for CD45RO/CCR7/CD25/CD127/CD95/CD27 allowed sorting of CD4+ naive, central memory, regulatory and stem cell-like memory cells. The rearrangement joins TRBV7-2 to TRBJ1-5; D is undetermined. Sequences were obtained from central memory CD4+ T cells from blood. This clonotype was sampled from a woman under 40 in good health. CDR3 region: CASSFGWRQPQHF. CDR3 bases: TGTGCCAGCAGCTTTGGTTGGAGGCAGCCCCAGCATTTT.